This record concerns one T cell receptor (beta chain) sequence. Its antigen is currently unknown. The data were taken from a study of T cells in narcolepsy. Across the study: Donors had narcolepsy type 1 or type 2, or were healthy controls.

Clones were sequenced by immunoSEQ multiplex PCR, and TCRdb holds only the in-frame ones, with some missing. The repertoire consists of some 13,000 clones, with less than 90% occurring once and the leading ten covering around 1.6%. Overall study findings and caveats: Autoreactive clone sequences were missing from some blood memory CD4+ repertoires. Autoreactive clonotypes reportedly recurred in blood of same and different patients, not controls. Same-patient CSF and blood CD4+ T cell clonotypes included HCRT-specific and TRIB2-specific autoreactive ones.

The specimen was CD45RA- memory CD4+ T cells from PBMCs. The TCR was taken from a human donor with narcolepsy.

For the CDR3, the DNA is TGTGCCAGCAGACCGGGACAGGGACGCTACGAGCAGTACTTC. It specifies CASRPGQGRYEQYF. This chain connects TRBV2 to TRBJ2-7, with 9 positions matching TRBD1. The CDR3 has 14 residues. V shed 6 bases, J shed 3 bases, and the junction held 6 bases outside the gene matches. Germline-derived CDR1 and CDR2 are SNHLY and FYNNEI.